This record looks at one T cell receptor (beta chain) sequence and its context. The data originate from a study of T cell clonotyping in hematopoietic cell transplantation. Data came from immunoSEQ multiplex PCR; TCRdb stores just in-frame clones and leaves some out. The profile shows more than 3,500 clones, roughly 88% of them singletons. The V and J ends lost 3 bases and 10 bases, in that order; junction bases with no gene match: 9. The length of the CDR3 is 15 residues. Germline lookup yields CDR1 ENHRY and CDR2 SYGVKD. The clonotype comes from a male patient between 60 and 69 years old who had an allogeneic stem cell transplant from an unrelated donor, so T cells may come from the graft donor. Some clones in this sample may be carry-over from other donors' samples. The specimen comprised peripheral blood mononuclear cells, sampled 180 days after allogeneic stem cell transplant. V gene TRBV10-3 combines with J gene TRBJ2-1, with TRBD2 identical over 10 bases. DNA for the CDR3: TGTGCCATCAGTGACCTAGCGGGGGACTCAGGGGAGCAGTTCTTC. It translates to CAISDLAGDSGEQFF.